A selection of T cell receptor beta chains follows, all from one sample in a study of T cell responses to AZD1222 COVID-19 vaccine. TCRdb's copy holds only in-frame clones and misses some; the assay was immunoSEQ multiplex PCR. The sample holds approximately 150,000 clones, about 92% seen once. The source material was peripheral blood, sampled 28 days after the second AZD1222 dose. Source of these receptors: an adult who received the AZD1222 COVID-19 vaccine. The CDR3 runs from the conserved cysteine through the conserved F or W. The order of the fields is D gene, clone size, V gene, CDR3 length, CDR3 protein. D genes are given only for firm matches. Size is stated for part of the rows, as once, few or many counts, or as a class when the clone is expanded.

TRBD2,NA,TRBV9,18,CASSVGAASGGAGETQYF
NA,NA,TRBV16,15,CASSQYQEVRAEAFF
NA,NA,TRBV11-2,13,CASSLAVQETQYF
TRBD2,NA,TRBV3-1/TRBV3-2,17,CAGSRRTSGTVLNEQFF
NA,NA,TRBV12-3/TRBV12-4,13,CASSPSFQETQYF
NA,NA,TRBV5-1,15,CASSLFPGVQETQYF
NA,NA,TRBV2,14,CASTVTRGPNARYF
TRBD1,NA,TRBV19,14,CASSVPDRVYEQYF
NA,NA,TRBV24-1,15,CATSDSPVSTGELFF
NA,NA,TRBV28,16,CASSSALGGGTDTQYF
TRBD1,once,TRBV4-1,17,CASSPMDRGSYNSPLHF
TRBD2,NA,TRBV10-3,17,CAISESVLAGGRGTQYF
TRBD2,NA,TRBV6-5,15,CASSFGASGYNEQFF
NA,NA,TRBV18,16,CASSPLTGAANEKLFF
TRBD1,NA,TRBV28,16,CASSSGTAARGYGYTF
TRBD1,once,TRBV6-5,13,CASDRGLNYGYTF
NA,NA,TRBV14,12,CASSAKENEQFF
NA,NA,TRBV24-1,13,CATSDSVPGEQFF
NA,NA,TRBV11-2,14,CASSLSLSGNTIYF
NA,NA,TRBV6-5,16,CASSYSEGRGTDTQYF
TRBD1,NA,TRBV28,13,CASSSYRGNEQYF
TRBD1,NA,TRBV30,14,CAWSGGQGNQPQHF
TRBD1,NA,TRBV19,16,CASSSQQGAGNQPQHF
NA,NA,TRBV2,15,CASTQDYVEDYGYTF
NA,NA,TRBV19,11,CASSTSNEQYF
NA,NA,TRBV30,14,CAWSFGGSGNTIYF
NA,NA,TRBV27,15,CASSFLGRTNEKLFF
NA,NA,TRBV30,14,CAWSRGGGNSPLHF
NA,NA,TRBV7-3,12,CASSDNVYGYTF
NA,NA,TRBV7-2,15,CASTLMGGGSDEAFF
TRBD1,NA,TRBV18,13,CASSLRDSYGYTF
TRBD2,NA,TRBV4-3,17,CASSQDAGRGATYEQYF
NA,NA,TRBV7-9,13,CASNPPGANVLTF
TRBD1,NA,TRBV5-1,17,CASSLGDRGRNTGELFF
NA,NA,TRBV7-2,14,CAVSTGRTYNEQFF
NA,NA,TRBV11-3,13,CASSSGRGYGYTF
NA,NA,TRBV28,13,CASSLDRGSPLHF
TRBD2,once,TRBV5-1,15,CASSLDLAGGETQYF
TRBD1,NA,TRBV7-3,14,CASSLGTGGSPLHF
NA,NA,TRBV12-3/TRBV12-4,13,CASSQDPPGELFF
NA,NA,TRBV11-3,14,CASIARKSSYEQYF
NA,few,TRBV7-9,14,CASSPPAFPTEAFF
NA,NA,TRBV3-1/TRBV3-2,14,CASSLRGATDTQYF
NA,NA,TRBV29-1,13,CSVLTFQGYGYTF
NA,NA,TRBV7-2,13,CASSYGGYYEQYF
TRBD1,NA,TRBV30,15,CAWRGPGTGPEKLFF
NA,NA,TRBV3-1/TRBV3-2,16,CASSPRRGGVGNTIYF
NA,NA,TRBV27,13,CASSFRGWETQYF
TRBD1,NA,TRBV10-1,14,CASSEGQGTGEQYF
TRBD1,few,TRBV13,16,CASSLSSTGSEEKLFF
TRBD2,NA,TRBV6-5,14,CASSSSGRATEQYF
NA,NA,TRBV6-2/TRBV6-3,13,CASSYSRETEAFF
NA,NA,TRBV6-6,12,CASSPAVNEQFF
NA,NA,TRBV19,15,CASRNPRIGTGELFF
TRBD1,NA,TRBV28,16,CASSLPQGAGDYGYTF